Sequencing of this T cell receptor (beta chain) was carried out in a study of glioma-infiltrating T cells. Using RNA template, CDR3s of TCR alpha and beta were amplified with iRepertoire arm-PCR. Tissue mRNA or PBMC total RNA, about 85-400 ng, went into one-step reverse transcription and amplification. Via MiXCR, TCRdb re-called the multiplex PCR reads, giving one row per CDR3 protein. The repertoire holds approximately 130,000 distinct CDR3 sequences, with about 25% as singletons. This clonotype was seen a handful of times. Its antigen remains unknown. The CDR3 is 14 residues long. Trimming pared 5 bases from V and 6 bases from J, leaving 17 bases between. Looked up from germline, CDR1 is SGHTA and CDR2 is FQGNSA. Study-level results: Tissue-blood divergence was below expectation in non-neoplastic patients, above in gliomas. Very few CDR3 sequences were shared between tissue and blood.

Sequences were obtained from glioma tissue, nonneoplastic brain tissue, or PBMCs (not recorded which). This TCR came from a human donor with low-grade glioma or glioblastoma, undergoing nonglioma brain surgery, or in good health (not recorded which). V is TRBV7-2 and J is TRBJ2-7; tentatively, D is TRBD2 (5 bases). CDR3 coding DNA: TGTGCCAGCAGCCGGGGTCCACAATTGGGCGAGCAGTACGTC. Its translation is CASSRGPQLGEQYV.